The next 26 T cell receptor beta chains were all read from a single sample in a study of Ad26.COV2.S vaccination and SARS-CoV-2 variants. The treatment here: 15 to 20 received Ad26.COV2.S at low or high dose, single or two shots; roughly five received placebo; per-sample allocation not given. Sample collection was performed on day 63 after the first vaccine or placebo injection. Clones were read by immunoSEQ multiplex PCR, and TCRdb kept only the in-frame ones, dropping some. The table records about 400,000 clones, about 85% of them present only once. The sample in question was peripheral blood, obtained in a trial of Ad26.COV2.S vaccine versus placebo. The receptors stem from a person between 18 and 60 years old who received the Ad26.COV2.S COVID-19 vaccine or a placebo.

The chain has TRBV27 and TRBJ1-1; no clear D gene. V lost 3 bases to trimming and J lost 0 bases, with 11 bases between them. The CDR3 sequence is 15 residues long. CDR1 and CDR2 (germline): MNHEY, SMNVEV (reference sequence). This chain's CDR3 is CASSLSRGLNTEAFF. CDR3 DNA sequence: TGTGCCAGCAGTTTGAGTCGGGGATTGAACACTGAAGCTTTCTTT.

The V and J genes are TRBV6-5 and TRBJ2-2; 9 nucleotides align to TRBD2. V dropped 6 bases and J dropped 8; count of bases not matched to a gene: 7. The germline V gene has CDR1 MNHEY and CDR2 SVGAGI. The CDR3 contains 14 residues. CDR3 nucleotide sequence: TGTGCCAGCAGGCGCGGGGGGGCAACTGGGGAGCTGTTTTTT. Amino acids: CASRRGGATGELFF.

This clone was found once. The J gene is TRBJ1-5, the V gene TRBV21-1; TRBD1 reflects the table's D call only, with no check against the DNA. TRBV21-1 corresponds to a pseudogene. The CDR3 is 15 amino acids. CDR3 loop: CASSKGAGLNQPQHF. The CDR3 DNA follows: TGTGCCAGCAGCAAAGGCGCAGGCCTCAATCAGCCCCAGCATTTT.

In this sample, this clone turned up once. This chain connects TRBV6-2 or TRBV6-3 to TRBJ1-5, with TRBD1 identical over 8 bases. J was trimmed by 0 bases and V by 5 bases; bases with no gene match: 3. This CDR3 is 15 amino acids long. CDR1 is MNHEY and CDR2 is SVGEGT in the germline V gene. In DNA form, the CDR3 reads TGTGCCAGCAGTAAGACAGGGGCTAGCAATCAGCCCCAGCATTTT. Protein sequence: CASSKTGASNQPQHF.

In this sample, this clone turned up a few times. The chain uses TRBV19 and TRBJ2-1, with 7 positions matching TRBD2. The CDR3 runs 12 residues. Per germline, CDR1 LNHDA and CDR2 SQIVND (reference sequence). The V gene end was trimmed by 3 bases and the J gene end by 9 bases; junction bases not matched to a gene: 2. CDR3 sequence: CASSIGGGEQFF. As DNA, the CDR3 is TGTGCCAGTAGTATTGGGGGGGGTGAGCAGTTCTTC.

The chain combines TRBV7-8 with TRBJ1-5; TRBD1 is a possible D gene (5 bases). CDR1 and CDR2 (germline): SGHVS, FQNEAQ. Trimming removed 6 bases at V and 3 bases at J, with 9 bases between. The CDR3 has 13 amino acids. CDR3 sequence: CASRRGVNQPQHF. The CDR3 DNA sequence: TGTGCCAGCAGACGAGGGGTCAATCAGCCCCAGCATTTT.

V is TRBV5-1 and J is TRBJ1-1, with no clear D. This CDR3 is built from 13 residues. Trimming removed 4 bases from V and 1 base from J, with 8 bases in between. Germline values: CDR1 SGHRS, CDR2 YFSETQ. CDR3 in DNA: TGCGCCAGCAGCGCTGACCAGAACACTGAAGCTTTCTTT. It codes for CASSADQNTEAFF.

This chain joins TRBV5-4 and TRBJ2-1; 12 bases align to TRBD2. CDR3 length equals 15 residues. V shed 4 bases and J 4 bases; nucleotides not matched to a gene: 3. CDR1 and CDR2 from the germline V gene are SGHNT and YYREEE (reference sequence). In DNA form, the CDR3 reads TGTGCCAGCAGCATGGGACTAGCGGGTTACAATGAGCAGTTCTTC. It encodes CASSMGLAGYNEQFF. The whole variable domain, filled in from reference TRBV5-4 and TRBJ2-1, reads ETGVTQSPTHLIKTRGQQVTLRCSSQSGHNTVSWYQQALGQGPQFIFQYYREEENGRGNFPPRFSGLQFPNYSSELNVNALELDDSALYLCASSMGLAGYNEQFFGPGTRLTVL.

The rearrangement uses TRBV9 and TRBJ1-1; possibly TRBD1 for D (6 bases). The CDR3 length is 15 residues. The germline V and J ends were trimmed by 0 bases and 5 bases, with 14 bases remaining between them. Germline V gene lookup returns CDR1 SGDLS and CDR2 YYNGEE. CDR3 in amino acids: CASSVGDIDRTEAFF. The CDR3 DNA sequence: TGTGCCAGCAGCGTAGGGGATATCGACAGGACTGAAGCTTTCTTT.

The chain recombines TRBV19 with TRBJ2-7; the D gene is possibly TRBD2 (6 bases). The CDR3 has 14 amino acids. Trimming pared 5 bases from V and 3 bases from J, leaving 14 bases between. CDR1 LNHDA and CDR2 SQIVND come from the germline V gene (reference sequence). Here the CDR3 reads CASSLPGGIYEQYF. The CDR3 DNA sequence: TGTGCCAGTAGTCTACCTGGAGGGATCTACGAGCAGTACTTC.

This chain joins TRBV6-2 or TRBV6-3 and TRBJ2-1; TRBD1 is a possible D gene (6 bases). The germline CDR1 and CDR2 sequences are MNHEY and SVGEGT. Between the trimmed V and J ends, which lost 4 bases and 2 bases, there was a span of 12 bases. This CDR3 has 15 amino acids. The CDR3 reads CASSLPGVAYNEQFF. The CDR3 DNA sequence: TGTGCCAGCAGTTTACCAGGGGTCGCCTACAATGAGCAGTTCTTC.

V usage is TRBV5-1 and J usage is TRBJ1-6, with D hard to call. The V and J ends lost 0 bases and 7 bases respectively, with 8 bases between them. Germline V lookup: CDR1 SGHRS, CDR2 YFSETQ. CDR3 size: 14 residues. Here the CDR3 reads CASSLEGYNSPLHF. The CDR3 DNA is TGCGCCAGCAGCTTGGAAGGGTACAATTCACCCCTCCACTTT. Filled out from reference TRBV5-1 and TRBJ1-6, the complete variable domain reads KAGVTQTPRYLIKTRGQQVTLSCSPISGHRSVSWYQQTPGQGLQFLFEYFSETQRNKGNFPGRFSGRQFSNSRSEMNVSTLELGDSALYLCASSLEGYNSPLHFGNGTRLTVT.

This clone was seen only once. V and J are TRBV5-1 and TRBJ2-5; 11 positions agree with TRBD1. V dropped 0 bases and J dropped 5; count of bases not matched to a gene: 12. CDR1 is SGHRS and CDR2 is YFSETQ in the germline V gene. This CDR3 region has 18 residues. The CDR3, as DNA: TGCGCCAGCAGCTTGGGATTTGGACAGGGGGCCCCCGGGGAGACCCAGTACTTC. Protein: CASSLGFGQGAPGETQYF.

V is TRBV6-5 and J is TRBJ1-4; D gene uncertain. The ends were cut back, 7 bases at V and 8 bases at J, with 11 bases in the middle. The germline V gene encodes CDR1 MNHEY and CDR2 SVGAGI. The CDR3 loop spans 12 amino acids. The CDR3 loop is CASTNPLEKLFF. The CDR3 nucleotides read TGTGCCAGCACTAACCCGCTAGAAAAACTGTTTTTT.

This clone was seen more than once but under ten times. V gene TRBV7-9 combines with J gene TRBJ1-2; TRBD1 is a possible D gene (5 bases). Deletions cut 5 bases from V and 8 bases from J, with 15 bases between. CDR1 is SEHNR, CDR2 FQNEAQ, per germline (reference sequence). This CDR3 contains 13 residues. CDR3 amino acids: CASSLLGAAGYTF. CDR3 in DNA: TGTGCCAGCAGCCTACTCGGGGCGGCCGGCTACACCTTC.

The chain uses TRBV5-5 and TRBJ2-4; 9 nucleotides line up with TRBD2. V shed 2 bases and J 5 bases; nucleotides not matched to a gene: 2. Germline CDR1 and CDR2: SGHKS and YYEKEE (reference sequence). This CDR3 has 14 residues. CDR3 in DNA: TGTGCCAGCAGCTTTAGCGGGGGCCAAAACATTCAGTACTTC. Protein: CASSFSGGQNIQYF. Full variable domain (missing parts from reference TRBV5-5 and TRBJ2-4): DAGVTQSPTHLIKTRGQQVTLRCSPISGHKSVSWYQQVLGQGPQFIFQYYEKEERGRGNFPDRFSARQFPNYSSELNVNALLLGDSALYLCASSFSGGQNIQYFGAGTRLSVL.

The chain recombines TRBV7-8 with TRBJ1-4; D is unresolved. CDR1 is SGHVS and CDR2 is FQNEAQ in the germline V gene. CDR3 length: 14 residues. Trimming left V 7 bases short and J 0 bases short, with 9 bases between. The CDR3 here is CASMIGSTNEKLFF. Written as DNA, the CDR3 is TGTGCCAGCATGATTGGGTCAACTAATGAAAAACTGTTTTTT. Full variable domain (outside the CDR3, taken from reference TRBV7-8 and TRBJ1-4): GAGVSQSPRYKVAKRGQDVALRCDPISGHVSLFWYQQALGQGPEFLTYFQNEAQLDKSGLPSDRFFAERPEGSVSTLKIQRTQQEDSAVYLCASMIGSTNEKLFFGSGTQLSVL.

The V and J genes are TRBV6-6 and TRBJ1-1; no clear D gene. V was pared by 6 bases and J by 1 base, with 12 bases between. CDR1 and CDR2 (germline): MNHNY, SVGAGI (reference sequence). The CDR3 consists of 14 residues. CDR3 residues: CASSLVDRNTEAFF. CDR3 DNA: TGTGCCAGCAGCCTGGTGGATCGGAACACTGAAGCTTTCTTT.

The J gene is TRBJ1-3, the V gene TRBV7-9; TRBD1 might be the D (6 bases). Per the germline V gene, CDR1 is SEHNR and CDR2 is FQNEAQ (reference sequence). The V end was cut by 4 bases, the J end by 8 bases, with 12 bases between. There are 13 residues in the CDR3. CDR3: CASSSEGGDTIYF. CDR3 DNA: TGTGCCAGCAGCTCAGAGGGGGGGGACACCATATATTTT.

V usage is TRBV20-1 and J usage is TRBJ1-2; the D gene is possibly TRBD1 (5 bases). V shed 3 bases and J shed 4 bases, with 12 bases lying between them. CDR3 length: 13 residues. CDR1 is DFQATT, CDR2 SNEGSKA, per germline (reference sequence). The DNA of the CDR3 is TGCAGTGCTAGTCTGGACACGCTCTATGGCTACACCTTC. This encodes CSASLDTLYGYTF.

In its sample, this clone was seen a few times. The chain uses TRBV7-2 and TRBJ1-2, with D tentatively TRBD1 (5 bases). V was shortened by 5 bases and J by 2 bases, with 9 bases between the two germline ends. Per germline, CDR1 SGHTA and CDR2 FQGNSA. CDR3 size: 13 residues. As DNA, the CDR3 is TGTGCCAGCAGCCTTGACAGCAACTATGGCTACACCTTC. It translates to CASSLDSNYGYTF.

The table lists this clone with a count of one. The chain recombines TRBV7-2 with TRBJ1-2, with no clear D. Looked up from germline, CDR1 is SGHTA and CDR2 is FQGNSA. V gave up 2 bases and J gave up 2 bases, with 9 bases separating them. This CDR3 contains 14 residues. The CDR3 is CASSLFPVNYGYTF. Written as DNA, the CDR3 is TGTGCCAGCAGCTTATTTCCGGTGAACTATGGCTACACCTTC. Supplemented by reference TRBV7-2 and TRBJ1-2, the full variable domain reads GAGVSQSPSNKVTEKGKDVELRCDPISGHTALYWYRQSLGQGLEFLIYFQGNSAPDKSGLPSDRFSAERTGGSVSTLTIQRTQQEDSAVYLCASSLFPVNYGYTFGSGTRLTVV.

This clone appeared once. The chain uses TRBV6-2 or TRBV6-3 and TRBJ2-3; no clear D. The germline V gene encodes CDR1 MNHEY and CDR2 SVGEGT. The CDR3 is 18 amino acids. V was trimmed by 0 bases and J by 2 bases, leaving 18 bases between them. CDR3 DNA: TGTGCCAGCAGTTACTCCATCTTCGAAGCTAAATTCACAGATACGCAGTATTTT. Protein: CASSYSIFEAKFTDTQYF.

V is TRBV19 and J is TRBJ1-2; possibly TRBD1 for D (6 bases). CDR1 is LNHDA and CDR2 is SQIVND in the germline V gene (reference sequence). CDR3 length: 14 residues. V was shortened by 5 bases and J by 6 bases, with 16 bases between the two germline ends. CDR3 in DNA: TGTGCCAGTAGTTCAATCCCAGGGGTTGATGGCTACACCTTC. Translation gives CASSSIPGVDGYTF.

The chain links TRBV7-2 to TRBJ2-7; maybe TRBD2 (6 bases). The germline CDR1 and CDR2 sequences are SGHTA and FQGNSA. Trimming pared 3 bases from V and 5 bases from J, leaving 11 bases between. The CDR3 runs 13 residues. CDR3 DNA sequence: TGTGCCAGCAGCTTGCGGGGATCGGACGAGCAGTACTTC. Protein sequence: CASSLRGSDEQYF.

The chain couples TRBV6-5 to TRBJ1-5; perhaps TRBD1 as D (6 bases). The CDR3 is 14 amino acids. The V gene lost 4 bases and the J gene lost 6 bases, with 13 bases spanning the gap. Germline CDR1 MNHEY, CDR2 SVGAGI. The CDR3 region is CASSSTQGGQPQHF. The CDR3 bases are TGTGCCAGCAGTTCAACACAGGGCGGTCAGCCCCAGCATTTT.